Shown below are 24 T cell receptor beta chains from a single sample sequenced in a study of blood T cell repertoires in COVID-19. Assay used: immunoSEQ multiplex PCR; TCRdb lists only in-frame clones, some missing. Of 300,000 to 350,000 clones in the sample, 80% to 90% are singletons; the top ten hold about 8.9%. The sample consisted of PBMCs or T cells enriched from blood (not recorded which). The receptors shown here come from a woman aged 18-29 years who had recovered from COVID-19.

The gene calls are TRBV5-1 and TRBJ1-2, with D maybe TRBD1 (5 bases). V gave up 3 bases and J gave up 2 bases, with 8 bases separating them. CDR3 length: 13 amino acids. Germline V gene lookup returns CDR1 SGHRS and CDR2 YFSETQ. The chain's CDR3 is CASSYDSNYGYTF. The CDR3 DNA is TGCGCCAGCAGCTATGACAGCAACTATGGCTACACCTTC.

The chain recombines TRBV7-2 with TRBJ2-7, with a tentative D call TRBD1 (6 bases). The CDR3 contains 14 residues. V lost 4 bases to trimming and J lost 5 bases, with 15 bases between them. Germline V CDR1 and CDR2: SGHTA, FQGNSA. The CDR3 reads CASSSETGTHEQYF. In DNA form, the CDR3 reads TGTGCCAGCAGCTCAGAGACAGGTACCCACGAGCAGTACTTC.

This chain links TRBV12-3 or TRBV12-4 with TRBJ1-5; no reliable D call. The CDR3 length is 13 residues. The V gene lost 2 bases and the J gene lost 5 bases, with 7 bases spanning the gap. The DNA of the CDR3 is TGTGCCAGCAGTTTACCGGGTCATCAGCCCCAGCATTTT. It translates to CASSLPGHQPQHF.

This chain joins TRBV4-1 and TRBJ2-5; TRBD2 matches 11 bases. CDR3 length: 15 residues. V was pared by 3 bases and J by 1 base, with 1 base of the junction left unmatched. Germline-derived CDR1 and CDR2 are MGHRA and YSYEKL. The CDR3 DNA reads TGCGCCAGCAGCCAGGGACTAGCGGTCCAAGAGACCCAGTACTTC. This codes for CASSQGLAVQETQYF.

V is TRBV5-1 and J is TRBJ2-7; D not certain. Trimming stripped 1 base from V and 4 bases from J, with 18 bases between. This CDR3 has 16 amino acids. CDR1 is SGHRS, CDR2 YFSETQ, per germline. DNA for the CDR3: TGCGCCAGCAGCTTGATAACAGCCTCAGCTGGATACGAGCAGTACTTC. This encodes CASSLITASAGYEQYF.

The sample holds one count of this clone. The genes are TRBV3-1 (or the pseudogene TRBV3-2) and TRBJ2-2; tentatively, D is TRBD1 (5 bases). The CDR3 is made up of 16 amino acids. Germline CDR1 and CDR2: LGHDT and YNNKEL (reference sequence). V lost 4 bases and J 4 bases, leaving 16 bases between the germline ends. The CDR3 sequence: CASSPLWKGITGELFF. The DNA of the CDR3 is TGTGCCAGCAGCCCCCTATGGAAGGGGATCACCGGGGAGCTGTTTTTT.

Concerning this clone: The sample has other DNA sequences that encode this CDR3 too. The genes are TRBV4-2 and TRBJ2-7, with TRBD1 matching over 9 bases. The V and J ends lost 2 bases and 2 bases, in that order; junction bases with no gene match: 4. The length of the CDR3 is 15 residues. Germline V gene lookup returns CDR1 LGHNA and CDR2 YNFKEQ. Written as DNA, the CDR3 is TGTGCCAGCAGCCAACCGGGACAGGGTGCCTACGAGCAGTACTTC. Translation: CASSQPGQGAYEQYF.

This chain connects TRBV20-1 to TRBJ1-4; D is undetermined. Germline CDR1 DFQATT, CDR2 SNEGSKA (reference sequence). The V end was cut by 3 bases, the J end by 5 bases, with 7 bases between. The CDR3 covers 12 residues. The chain's CDR3 is CSASAINEKLFF. The CDR3 coding sequence is TGCAGTGCTAGTGCTATCAATGAAAAACTGTTTTTT.

The J gene is TRBJ2-3, the V gene TRBV29-1, with TRBD1 identical over 10 bases. CDR1 is SQVTM, CDR2 ANQGSEA, per germline. This CDR3 region has 16 residues. Trimming cost V 1 base and J 0 bases; bases outside gene matches: 4. CDR3 sequence reads: CSVEGWTGGSTDTQYF. CDR3 nucleotide sequence: TGCAGCGTTGAAGGTTGGACAGGGGGTAGCACAGATACGCAGTATTTT.

In DNA, the CDR3 is TGTGCCAGCAGAGAACGAACTAGCGGGGGGGCCGGAGAGACCCAGTACTTC. This sequence encodes CASRERTSGGAGETQYF. The chain couples TRBV6-1 to TRBJ2-5, with 13 bases that match TRBD2. Germline V gives CDR1 MNHNS, CDR2 SASEGT. This CDR3 is built from 17 residues. With V trimmed by 6 bases and J by 4 bases, 11 bases remained unmatched.

The chain recombines TRBV18 with TRBJ2-2; 7 bases fit TRBD1. V gave up 2 bases and J gave up 4 bases; unmatched junction bases: 1. The germline CDR1 and CDR2 sequences are KGHSH and LQKENI. The CDR3 length is 14 residues. CDR3 DNA: TGTGCCAGCTCACCAGCAGGGGGCACCGGGGAGCTGTTTTTT. Translation: CASSPAGGTGELFF.

This chain joins TRBV9 and TRBJ1-1; 7 bases match TRBD1. J was trimmed by 1 base and V by 0 bases; bases with no gene match: 6. CDR1 and CDR2 from the germline V gene are SGDLS and YYNGEE. This CDR3 has 16 amino acids. Written as DNA, the CDR3 is TGTGCCAGCAGCGTAGGGGTAGGGGGCGGGAACACTGAAGCTTTCTTT. It is translated as CASSVGVGGGNTEAFF.

This clone has only a few counts. This chain links TRBV6-1 with TRBJ1-4; D ambiguous. Germline V lookup: CDR1 MNHNS, CDR2 SASEGT. The length of the CDR3 is 14 residues. Trimming left V 2 bases short and J 5 bases short, with 9 bases between. Here the CDR3 DNA reads TGTGCCAGCAGTGAACTGTCAGTGAATGAAAAACTGTTTTTT. It yields the protein CASSELSVNEKLFF.

This chain uses TRBV6-5 with TRBJ1-2; possible D gene TRBD1, 6 bases. This CDR3 contains 16 residues. The V gene lost 0 bases and the J gene lost 8 bases, with 19 bases spanning the gap. Germline loops: CDR1 MNHEY, CDR2 SVGAGI. The CDR3, as DNA: TGTGCCAGCAGTTACTCCCGCGGCAAGGGGACAATCGGCTACACCTTC. This sequence encodes CASSYSRGKGTIGYTF.

This clone was observed a few times. The chain joins TRBV2 to TRBJ2-7, with a tentative D call TRBD2 (6 bases). This CDR3 comprises 14 residues. From germline, CDR1 is SNHLY and CDR2 FYNNEI. V lost 4 bases to trimming and J lost 3 bases, with 13 bases between them. This chain's CDR3 is CASSVIGGDYEQYF. The CDR3, as DNA: TGTGCCAGCAGTGTAATCGGCGGGGACTACGAGCAGTACTTC.

The chain uses TRBV29-1 and TRBJ1-2; 9 bases agree with TRBD1. Germline CDR1 is SQVTM and CDR2 is ANQGSEA. J was trimmed by 0 bases and V by 0 bases; bases with no gene match: 8. CDR3 size: 17 residues. The CDR3 DNA reads as TGCAGCGTTGAAGAAATACCGGGACAGGGTGCTAACTATGGCTACACCTTC. The encoded protein is CSVEEIPGQGANYGYTF.

The chain combines TRBV28 with TRBJ1-2; D is unresolved. CDR3 length: 15 amino acids. Trimming took 3 bases from V and 7 from J, leaving 18 bases between them. Germline V gene sequence: CDR1 MDHEN, CDR2 SYDVKM. CDR3 region: CASSFSRGGGLGYTF. The CDR3 DNA reads as TGTGCCAGCAGTTTTAGCCGGGGTGGAGGTCTTGGCTACACCTTC.

This chain joins TRBV30 and TRBJ1-3, with D possibly matching TRBD1 (6 bases). The V gene's germline CDR1 is GTSNPN and CDR2 SVGIG (reference sequence). V lost 3 bases and J lost 8, with 11 bases in between. This CDR3 region has 12 residues. The CDR3 DNA reads as TGTGCCTGGAGCGTACAGGGTCACACCATATATTTT. This encodes CAWSVQGHTIYF. Looking up the rest from reference TRBV30 and TRBJ1-3 gives the full variable domain: SQTIHQWPATLVQPVGSPLSLECTVEGTSNPNLYWYRQAAGRGLQLLFYSVGIGQISSEVPQNLSASRPQDRQFILSSKKLLLSDSGFYLCAWSVQGHTIYFGEGSWLTVV.

The chain couples TRBV5-5 to TRBJ1-1; D is uncertain. CDR3 length: 15 residues. V was cut by 2 bases and J by 8 bases, with 19 bases left in between. The V gene's germline CDR1 is SGHKS and CDR2 YYEKEE (reference sequence). CDR3 residues: CASSLGYQAIQEAFF. In DNA, the CDR3 is TGTGCCAGCAGCTTAGGATACCAGGCGATACAAGAAGCTTTCTTT.

The chain combines TRBV6-5 with TRBJ1-4; tentatively, D is TRBD1 (5 bases). Trimming cost V 6 bases and J 0 bases, with 11 bases left between them. The germline V gene encodes CDR1 MNHEY and CDR2 SVGAGI. This CDR3 is built from 15 residues. The CDR3 loop is CASRRAGTTNEKLFF. CDR3 DNA sequence: TGTGCCAGCAGAAGAGCAGGGACAACTAATGAAAAACTGTTTTTT.

The chain uses TRBV7-2 and TRBJ1-2; TRBD1 matches at 9 bases. V dropped 2 bases and J dropped 4; count of bases not matched to a gene: 14. The CDR3 extends over 18 amino acids. Germline V gene sequence: CDR1 SGHTA, CDR2 FQGNSA. The CDR3 is CASSLSLSQGAQPYGYTF. Here the CDR3 DNA reads TGTGCCAGCAGCTTATCCCTCTCACAGGGGGCGCAGCCCTATGGCTACACCTTC.

This sequence joins TRBV7-2 and TRBJ1-1; D is ambiguous. Looked up from germline, CDR1 is SGHTA and CDR2 is FQGNSA. V lost 4 bases to trimming and J lost 3 bases, with 9 bases between them. The length of the CDR3 is 13 residues. This chain's CDR3 is CASSSSVHTEAFF. For the CDR3, the DNA is TGTGCCAGCAGCTCGTCGGTACACACTGAAGCTTTCTTT.

The V call is TRBV14, the J call TRBJ1-2; TRBD1 is a possible D gene (5 bases). The ends were cut back, 3 bases at V and 2 bases at J, with 13 bases in the middle. Germline CDR1 is SGHDN and CDR2 is FVKESK. The CDR3 length is 15 residues. The CDR3 reads CASSHPGAGNYGYTF. The CDR3 nucleotides are TGTGCCAGCAGCCACCCGGGCGCAGGGAACTATGGCTACACCTTC.

Turning to this clone: Other DNA sequences in the sample encode the same CDR3. The chain combines TRBV6-5 with TRBJ1-1, with D perhaps matching TRBD1 (5 bases). The germline V gene encodes CDR1 MNHEY and CDR2 SVGAGI. Trimming pared 6 bases from V and 5 bases from J, leaving 13 bases between. The CDR3 is 13 residues long. In DNA, the CDR3 is TGTGCCAGCAGGCTCCAGGGTGGGACTGAAGCTTTCTTT. Protein product: CASRLQGGTEAFF.